One and the same sample provided the 13 T cell receptor beta chains below, sequenced in a study of regulatory T cells in long-lasting Graves disease. Arm-PCR of CDR3 regions and iRepertoire HTBI primers were used to build TCR beta libraries. A single record per CDR3 protein comes from TCRdb applying MiXCR to the multiplex PCR reads. This table has about 620,000 distinct CDR3 sequences, less than 20% appearing once. Time point indicated: newly diagnosed GD, antithyroid drugs for less than 3 months. Extracted RNA from PBMCs served as the source of the TCR library. These sequences were also reported in another study, on T cells in Graves' hyperthyroidism and ophthalmopathy.

The sequencing used peripheral blood mononuclear cells (PBMCs), collected at new diagnosis, from a patient treated with antithyroid drugs. The receptor source for this set is a woman aged 30 to 39 with Graves disease.

The chain joins TRBV27 to TRBJ2-2, with D perhaps TRBD2 (5 bases). The CDR3 is 14 residues long. Germline V gene sequence: CDR1 MNHEY, CDR2 SMNVEV (reference sequence). Trimming took 8 bases from V and 4 from J, leaving 14 bases between them. For the CDR3, the DNA is TGTGCCAGCGATATTTCGGGAACCACCGGGGAGCTGTTTTTT. Protein: CASDISGTTGELFF.

This clonotype was detected many times. V gene TRBV5-1 combines with J gene TRBJ2-7, with D perhaps given as TRBD1 or TRBD2 (5 bases each). Trimming took 3 bases from V and 5 from J, leaving 21 bases between them. The CDR3 totals 16 residues. Germline-derived CDR1 and CDR2 are SGHRS and YFSETQ. The CDR3 DNA sequence: TGCGCCAGCAGCTCAGGACATGTCTCCCGGCGGGACGAGCAGTACTTC. This encodes CASSSGHVSRRDEQYF.

The chain is built from TRBV7-6 and TRBJ2-3; unclear D gene. Trimming took off 5 bases at V and 4 bases at J, with 16 bases between the two ends. This CDR3 has 15 amino acids. Germline-derived CDR1 and CDR2 are SGHVS and FNYEAQ. The CDR3 loop is CASSRNSVNADTQYF. The CDR3 DNA follows: TGTGCCAGCAGCAGAAACAGCGTTAATGCAGATACGCAGTATTTT.

This clonotype has a count of ten or more. The V gene is TRBV7-3, the J gene TRBJ2-2; unclear D gene. The CDR3 consists of 12 residues. Trimming removed 6 bases at V and 4 bases at J, with 6 bases between. Germline V lookup: CDR1 SGHTA, CDR2 FQGTGA. CDR3 nucleotide sequence: TGTGCCAGCAGTTGGGGCACCGGGGAGCTGTTTTTT. It encodes CASSWGTGELFF.

This clonotype was seen ten or more times. This chain uses TRBV6-5 with TRBJ1-1; a weak D match, TRBD1 (5 bases). The CDR3 runs 16 residues. Germline V gene data show CDR1 as MNHEY and CDR2 as SVGAGI. V was cut by 4 bases and J by 0 bases, with 15 bases left in between. The CDR3 DNA is TGTGCCAGCAGTTGGGGCCAAGTGCGCGTGAACACTGAAGCTTTCTTT. It yields the protein CASSWGQVRVNTEAFF.

CDR3 amino acids: CASSFVRDEAFF. In nucleotides, the CDR3 is TGTGCCAGCAGCTTCGTCAGGGATGAAGCTTTCTTT. The chain combines TRBV5-5 with TRBJ1-1; TRBD1 might be the D (5 bases). Between the trimmed V and J ends, which lost 2 bases and 7 bases, there was a span of 9 bases. This CDR3 contains 12 residues. Per germline, CDR1 SGHKS and CDR2 YYEKEE (reference sequence).

In the case of this clonotype: A read error is possible here, since a much larger clone lies one base away. CDR3 loop: CASGATGNGEKLFF. The CDR3, as DNA: TGTGCCAGCGGCGCCACGGGGAACGGTGAAAAACTGTTTTTT. This chain links TRBV3-1 with TRBJ1-4; D is unclear. Germline V CDR1 and CDR2: LGHDT, YNNKEL (reference sequence). This CDR3 is 14 amino acids long. Deletions cut 8 bases from V and 7 bases from J, with 17 bases between.

The rearrangement uses TRBV10-2 and TRBJ2-1; no clear D. The CDR3 has 11 amino acids. CDR1 WSHSY and CDR2 SAAADI come from the germline V gene. V was clipped by 4 bases and J by 9 bases, with 7 bases between them. The CDR3 here is CASSVEGEQFF. CDR3 bases: TGCGCCAGCAGTGTGGAAGGTGAGCAGTTCTTC.

Comments on this clonotype: Being one base from a much bigger clone, this may be a read error. The rearrangement uses TRBV12-3 or TRBV12-4 and TRBJ2-1, with D perhaps TRBD2 (5 bases). This CDR3 comprises 14 residues. The V gene lost 8 bases and the J gene lost 0 bases, with 11 bases spanning the gap. CDR3 amino acids: CASGQGSSYNEQFF. CDR3 sequence (DNA): TGTGCCAGCGGCCAAGGGAGCTCCTACAATGAGCAGTTCTTC.

This clonotype was counted between two and nine times. The chain joins TRBV19 to TRBJ1-5; weak D call: TRBD1 (5 bases). CDR1 LNHDA and CDR2 SQIVND come from the germline V gene (reference sequence). The CDR3 covers 15 residues. V was cut by 0 bases and J by 3 bases, with 9 bases left in between. The CDR3 spells CASSIDGGSNQPQHF. The CDR3 DNA reads as TGTGCCAGTAGTATAGACGGGGGTTCCAATCAGCCCCAGCATTTT.

The V call is TRBV20-1, the J call TRBJ2-2, with D possibly being TRBD1 (6 bases). The CDR3 has 16 residues. Germline V gene sequence: CDR1 DFQATT, CDR2 SNEGSKA (reference sequence). With 4 bases removed from V and 3 bases from J, the gap between germline ends came to 18 bases. The DNA of the CDR3 is TGCAGTGCTACCTCGGTCGAGGGGGATTACACCGGGGAGCTGTTTTTT. This sequence encodes CSATSVEGDYTGELFF.

This clonotype was observed at least ten times. The chain employs TRBV9 and TRBJ1-3, with D unclear. V gave up 4 bases and J gave up 0 bases, with 8 bases separating them. The V gene's germline CDR1 is SGDLS and CDR2 YYNGEE. The CDR3 covers 14 residues. CDR3 sequence reads: CASSFQSSGNTIYF. In nucleotides, the CDR3 is TGTGCCAGCAGCTTTCAGAGCTCTGGAAACACCATATATTTT.

The J gene is TRBJ2-3, the V gene TRBV28, with D perhaps being TRBD1 or TRBD2 (5 bases each). The assigned J gene may be wrong: the sequence end matches TRBJ2-5 better. CDR3 length: 14 residues. Germline CDR1 MDHEN, CDR2 SYDVKM. The CDR3 is CASSFNGGGKTQYF. The CDR3 DNA is TGTGCCAGCAGTTTTAATGGGGGTGGGAAGACCCAGTACTTC.